This TCR beta chain was captured in a study of T cells in Graves' hyperthyroidism and ophthalmopathy. Study observations and caveats: Stable hyperthyroidism was told apart from ophthalmopathy by a model built on 13 V-J features.

RNA transcripts provided the source from which TCR beta CDR3 regions were amplified. A set of HTBI primers served as the primers for a first-round RT-PCR of the TCR CDR3. TCRdb itself ran the multiplex PCR reads through MiXCR, one entry per CDR3 protein. The sample has about 52,000 distinct CDR3 sequences, around 48% seen once. Note on this clonotype: Its antigen is not identified. The conserved phenylalanine or tryptophan normally closing the CDR3 is absent here, so this likely arose from a read error. No DNA is shown, since the ends of the CDR3 on it are uncertain; the CDR3 is the one TCRdb lists.

9 amino acids form the CDR3, both terminal residues included. Germline V lookup: CDR1 SGHRS, CDR2 YFSETQ. This chain links TRBV5-1 with TRBJ2-5. The sequencing sample was made of blood. The TCR comes from a woman in her forties or fifties with Graves' ophthalmopathy. The CDR3 sequence: CASRMRTNT.